What follows are 27 T cell receptor beta chains derived from one specimen sequenced in a study of human T cells and chemical hapten exposure. TCRdb redid the calling of the RACE reads with MiXCR, one entry per CDR3 protein. The top ten hold approximately 3.9% of the sample, which has some 59,000 distinct CDR3 sequences, approximately 11% seen once. Time point specified: pre-sensitization, week 0. The treatment denotes: therapeutic diphenylcyclopropenone sensitization with weekly scalp DPC. This specimen was whole blood, taken in connection with sensitization to the hapten diphenylcyclopropenone (DPC). The receptors derive from a woman aged 40 to 50 with alopecia areata. Some clones in this sample may be carry-over from other donors' samples.

This clonotype was counted ten times or more. V and J are TRBV6-2 or TRBV6-3 and TRBJ1-5; TRBD1 matches 9 bases. The CDR3 has 16 residues. The V segment lost 6 bases and the J segment 4 bases; nucleotides outside the gene matches: 10. Germline V gives CDR1 MNHEY, CDR2 SVGEGT. CDR3 sequence (DNA): TGTGCCAGCAGCATCTGGACAGGGGAGGGGAATCAGCCCCAGCATTTT. Amino acids: CASSIWTGEGNQPQHF.

In its sample, this clonotype was seen many times. The V call is TRBV20-1, the J call TRBJ2-7; TRBD2 matches at 13 bases. There are 14 residues in the CDR3. CDR1 and CDR2 from the germline V gene are DFQATT and SNEGSKA (reference sequence). Trimming at V came to 6 bases and at J to 7 bases, leaving 9 bases not matched to a gene. CDR3 region: CSALGRTSGSEQYF. The CDR3, as DNA: TGCAGTGCCCTAGGCCGGACTAGCGGGAGTGAGCAGTACTTC.

In its sample, this clonotype was seen many times. V is TRBV3-1 and J is TRBJ2-1; 15 nucleotides line up with TRBD2. V dropped 4 bases and J dropped 15; count of bases not matched to a gene: 10. The CDR3 is 15 residues long. CDR1 and CDR2 from the germline V gene are LGHDT and YNNKEL (reference sequence). CDR3 amino acids: CASSPPGLAGGRGFF. The DNA for the CDR3 is TGTGCCAGCAGCCCGCCGGGACTAGCGGGAGGCCGGGGGTTCTTC.

This chain uses TRBV6-2 or TRBV6-3 with TRBJ2-1; a weak D match, TRBD2 (6 bases). Per germline, CDR1 MNHEY and CDR2 SVGEGT. CDR3 length: 15 amino acids. Trimming cost V 7 bases and J 2 bases, with 15 bases left between them. CDR3 in amino acids: CASNLEGLTYNEQFF. The CDR3, as DNA: TGTGCCAGCAACCTCGAGGGACTCACCTACAATGAGCAGTTCTTC.

This clonotype was seen at least ten times. The chain is built from TRBV12-3 or TRBV12-4 and TRBJ2-1; D call uncertain. CDR3 length equals 10 residues. V gave up 2 bases and J gave up 8 bases, with 1 base separating them. As DNA, the CDR3 is TGTGCCAGCAGTTTATATGAGCAGTTCTTC. This sequence encodes CASSLYEQFF.

V gene TRBV4-2 combines with J gene TRBJ2-7; 7 bases line up with TRBD1. CDR1 is LGHNA and CDR2 is YNFKEQ in the germline V gene. Losses at the gene ends were 3 bases for V and 5 bases for J; bases not matched to a gene: 10. The CDR3 sequence is 15 residues long. The CDR3 is CASSQGWGQSNEQYF. Written as DNA, the CDR3 is TGTGCCAGCAGCCAGGGTTGGGGACAGTCCAACGAGCAGTACTTC.

This chain connects TRBV5-8 to TRBJ2-3; 7 bases fit TRBD1. The J segment lost 0 bases and the V segment lost 2 bases, leaving 0 bases of the junction unmatched. Germline V CDR1 and CDR2: SGHTS, YDEGEE. This CDR3 contains 14 residues. The CDR3 sequence is CASSFRGSTDTQYF. DNA of the CDR3: TGTGCCAGCAGCTTCAGGGGGAGCACAGATACGCAGTATTTT.

The gene calls are TRBV4-3 and TRBJ2-5; 10 bases line up with TRBD2. The CDR3 contains 17 residues. The V gene end was trimmed by 1 base and the J gene end by 1 base; junction bases not matched to a gene: 6. Germline-derived CDR1 and CDR2 are LGHNA and YSLEER. DNA of the CDR3: TGCGCCAGCAGCCAAGGACTAGCGGGCAATATCCAAGAGACCCAGTACTTC. Amino acid sequence: CASSQGLAGNIQETQYF.

This clonotype came up a few times. The V gene is TRBV3-1, the J gene TRBJ2-5, with TRBD2 matching over 10 bases. The CDR3 loop spans 16 amino acids. With 3 bases clipped from V and 9 bases from J, the junction kept 13 bases outside the gene matches. Germline CDR1 reads LGHDT; CDR2 reads YNNKEL (reference sequence). The CDR3 DNA reads as TGTGCCAGCAGCCATGCTAGCGGGAGCGGCCCAGGGGCCCAGTACTTC. It codes for CASSHASGSGPGAQYF.

The CDR3 coding sequence is TGTGCCATCAGCAACAGGGGACTCACCGGGGAGACCCAGTACTTC. The encoded protein is CAISNRGLTGETQYF. The chain has TRBV10-3 and TRBJ2-5, with D possibly matching TRBD1 (7 bases). The V gene's germline CDR1 is ENHRY and CDR2 SYGVKD. The CDR3 has 15 amino acids. V was shortened by 6 bases and J by 5 bases, with 19 bases between the two germline ends.

There are many counts of this clonotype. The chain employs TRBV5-1 and TRBJ1-1; D unclear. The V end was cut by 1 base, the J end by 4 bases, with 8 bases between. The CDR3 runs to 13 residues. Per the germline V gene, CDR1 is SGHRS and CDR2 is YFSETQ. The CDR3 sequence: CASSLIVSTEAFF. In DNA, the CDR3 is TGCGCCAGCAGCTTGATCGTATCCACTGAAGCTTTCTTT.

This chain links TRBV12-3 or TRBV12-4 with TRBJ2-5, with D possibly called TRBD1 or TRBD2 (5 bases each). The CDR3 is made up of 15 amino acids. V was cut by 6 bases and J by 4 bases, with 18 bases left in between. CDR3 DNA sequence: TGTGCCAGCAGGGGGGACGAGGACCTCCTAGAGACCCAGTACTTC. Its translation: CASRGDEDLLETQYF.

The chain couples TRBV27 to TRBJ2-7; the match to TRBD1 covers 8 bases. CDR1 and CDR2 from the germline V gene are MNHEY and SMNVEV (reference sequence). The CDR3 is 14 amino acids. With 6 bases clipped from V and 7 bases from J, the junction kept 11 bases outside the gene matches. CDR3 amino acids: CASSPRRQGQEQYF. Written as DNA, the CDR3 is TGTGCCAGCAGCCCCCGTCGACAGGGGCAGGAGCAGTACTTC.

This clonotype showed up just a few times. The rearrangement uses TRBV30 and TRBJ2-5; 9 bases match TRBD2. V shed 0 bases, J shed 5 bases, and the junction held 10 bases outside the gene matches. The CDR3 is made up of 16 amino acids. Germline CDR1 reads GTSNPN; CDR2 reads SVGIG (reference sequence). The CDR3 loop reads CAWSVGSGSSRETQYF. The CDR3 DNA reads as TGTGCCTGGAGTGTTGGTAGCGGGAGTAGCCGGGAGACCCAGTACTTC.

This clonotype has a handful of counts. The chain carries TRBV2 and TRBJ1-2; 7 bases map to TRBD1. This CDR3 region has 15 residues. Unmatched junction bases numbered 6, after V lost 1 base and J lost 4 bases. In germline, CDR1 is SNHLY, CDR2 FYNNEI. The CDR3 bases are TGTGCCAGCAGTGAAGACGGAGGGACAGCCTATGGCTACACCTTC. Amino acids: CASSEDGGTAYGYTF.

This clonotype was found many times. The CDR3 spells CASSQTDRGETQYF. The DNA of the CDR3 is TGTGCCAGCAGTCAGACGGACAGGGGAGAGACCCAGTACTTC. The chain couples TRBV6-6 to TRBJ2-5; 9 positions match TRBD1. The V gene end was trimmed by 5 bases and the J gene end by 4 bases; junction bases not matched to a gene: 5. The CDR3 sequence is 14 residues long. CDR1 MNHNY and CDR2 SVGAGI come from the germline V gene (reference sequence).

This clonotype was observed at least ten times. J is TRBJ1-1 and V is TRBV27; TRBD1 is a possible D gene (5 bases). The CDR3 extends over 15 amino acids. V was cut by 5 bases and J by 10 bases, with 23 bases left in between. Germline-derived CDR1 and CDR2 are MNHEY and SMNVEV (reference sequence). In DNA form, the CDR3 reads TGTGCCAGCAGTCCGGGGACCGGACGGCCGTTGGGAGCTTTCTTT. It specifies CASSPGTGRPLGAFF.

CDR3 bases: TGTGCCAGCAGCTCTAGGAAAGAGACCCAGTACTTC. Residues: CASSSRKETQYF. This rearrangement joins TRBV28 to TRBJ2-5; no reliable D call. Trimming shortened V by 6 bases and J by 3 bases, and 8 bases separated the two germline ends. From germline, CDR1 is MDHEN and CDR2 SYDVKM. This CDR3 contains 12 residues.

The chain carries TRBV3-1 and TRBJ2-7; 13 bases are shared with TRBD2. The CDR3 is made up of 14 amino acids. CDR1 LGHDT and CDR2 YNNKEL come from the germline V gene (reference sequence). J lost 1 base, V lost 6 bases, and 0 bases had no gene match. CDR3 sequence (DNA): TGTGCCAGCAGGGGACTAGCGGGGTCCTACGAGCAGTACTTC. Its protein product is CASRGLAGSYEQYF.

This clonotype was seen at least ten times. The chain has TRBV6-2 or TRBV6-3 and TRBJ1-2; D remains unclear. The CDR3 loop spans 14 amino acids. V was cut by 4 bases and J by 8 bases, with 17 bases left in between. CDR1 MNHEY and CDR2 SVGEGT come from the germline V gene. CDR3 residues: CASSLQKGLNGYTF. The CDR3 DNA is TGTGCCAGCAGTTTACAGAAAGGGCTGAACGGCTACACCTTC.

This clonotype was detected many times. The rearrangement links TRBV6-2 or TRBV6-3 to TRBJ2-7; D is ambiguous. The V gene's germline CDR1 is MNHEY and CDR2 SVGEGT. V lost 2 bases and J 7 bases, leaving 9 bases between the germline ends. The CDR3 is 12 amino acids. The CDR3 nucleotides read TGTGCCAGCAGTTACCCGAAGTGGGAGCAGTACTTC. The encoded protein is CASSYPKWEQYF.

The chain is built from TRBV6-2 or TRBV6-3 and TRBJ1-5; D possibly corresponds to TRBD1 (6 bases). CDR3 size: 16 residues. V dropped 5 bases and J dropped 2 bases, with 16 bases sitting between them. The germline gives CDR1 MNHEY, CDR2 SVGEGT. The CDR3 coding sequence is TGTGCCAGCAGTCCCCCAGGGGCTCGAGGCAATCAGCCCCAGCATTTT. This encodes CASSPPGARGNQPQHF.

This clonotype was observed many times. The chain employs TRBV4-2 and TRBJ2-1; 9 bases match TRBD1. In germline, CDR1 is LGHNA, CDR2 YNFKEQ. V shed 0 bases, J shed 2 bases, and the junction held 5 bases outside the gene matches. The CDR3 consists of 17 residues. As DNA, the CDR3 is TGTGCCAGCAGCCAAGAAGACAGGGGGAGAACCTACAATGAGCAGTTCTTC. Protein product: CASSQEDRGRTYNEQFF.

This clonotype was picked up a small number of times. The chain employs TRBV11-2 and TRBJ2-5; D is perhaps TRBD1 (5 bases). Between the trimmed V and J ends, which lost 1 base and 4 bases, there was a span of 7 bases. Per germline, CDR1 SGHAT and CDR2 FQNNGV. This CDR3 is built from 13 residues. The CDR3 DNA sequence: TGTGCCAGCAGCTTAGGGACATCAGAGACCCAGTACTTC. Protein: CASSLGTSETQYF.

With regard to this clonotype: Given a much more abundant clone one base away, this may be a read error. The chain employs TRBV10-3 and TRBJ1-2; D is ambiguous. Germline V gives CDR1 ENHRY, CDR2 SYGVKD. The CDR3 spans 13 residues. The CDR3, as DNA: TGTGCCATCAGTGAGACACTTAACTATGACTACACCTTC. It specifies CAISETLNYDYTF.

Comment on this clonotype: With a much larger clone just one base away, this may be a read error. The CDR3 does not end in the conserved phenylalanine or tryptophan, so this is likely a read error. The V and J genes are TRBV3-1 and TRBJ1-1, with D tentatively TRBD1 (5 bases). V was shortened by 4 bases and J by 5 bases, with 8 bases between the two germline ends. The CDR3 runs to 12 residues. The germline V gene has CDR1 LGHDT and CDR2 YNNKEL (reference sequence). The CDR3 coding sequence is TGTGCCAGCAGCCTCTGGGGGACTGAAGCTTTCTCT. This gives the protein CASSLWGTEAFS.

This clonotype was counted at least ten times. This chain connects TRBV19 to TRBJ2-7; 7 bases agree with TRBD1. V lost 9 bases and J lost 0; bases outside the gene matches: 14. The CDR3 covers 16 residues. CDR1 LNHDA and CDR2 SQIVND come from the germline V gene (reference sequence). This chain's CDR3 is CARTPPRDRYSYEQYF. CDR3 coding DNA: TGTGCCAGAACTCCTCCCCGGGACAGATACTCCTACGAGCAGTACTTC.